This is a list of T cell receptor beta chains from one sample in a study of T-cell memory formation after mild COVID-19. One entry per CDR3 protein, called by TCRdb with MiXCR from the 5' RACE reads. The table has roughly 4,800 distinct CDR3 sequences, less than 30% seen once; the top ten hold less than 2.5%. The sample consisted of PBMCs or a T cell subset sorted from them (not recorded which). The receptors shown here come from an adult who had mild COVID-19 (a few samples of this study predate the infection). Cell type and time point are not known. The CDR3 runs from the conserved cysteine through the conserved F or W. The D gene is left open where the match is weak. Clone size, where shown, is once, few, many, or a class for clones that have expanded.

v_call,j_call,d_call,clone_size,cdr3_nt,cdr3_aa
TRBV7-7,TRBJ2-1,-,-,TGTGCCAGCAGCTCAGGGAGGACAGTCGAGGGCAATGAGCAGTTCTTC,CASSSGRTVEGNEQFF
TRBV9,TRBJ1-5,-,-,TGTGCCAGCAGCGTACCCCTCCCTTATAGCAATCAGCCCCAGCATTTT,CASSVPLPYSNQPQHF
TRBV6-5,TRBJ1-1,-,medium-sized,TGTGCCAGCAGTTACTCCCCAGCTATGAACACTGAAGCTTTCTTT,CASSYSPAMNTEAFF
TRBV20-1,TRBJ2-5,-,-,TGCAGTGCTAGAGATCTGAGGCAGGCCGAAGAGACCCAGTACTTC,CSARDLRQAEETQYF
TRBV12-3/TRBV12-4,TRBJ1-2,-,medium-sized,TGTGCCAGCAGTCCCCAGAGGGGGGCTGGGAATGGCTACACCTTC,CASSPQRGAGNGYTF
TRBV7-3,TRBJ2-6,-,medium-sized,TGTGCCAGCAGCCCCCGGGGGGCTACTGGGGCCAACGTCCTGACTTTC,CASSPRGATGANVLTF
TRBV20-1,TRBJ2-1,-,-,TGCAGTGTACCACCTCTCTCCTACAATGAGCAGTTCTTC,CSVPPLSYNEQFF
TRBV12-3/TRBV12-4,TRBJ2-5,-,large,TGTGCCAGCACCCTGGAGTTCCAAGAGACCCAGTACTTC,CASTLEFQETQYF
TRBV20-1,TRBJ2-3,-,medium-sized,TGCAGTGCTAGATCCAGATCAGATACGCAGTATTTT,CSARSRSDTQYF
TRBV25-1,TRBJ2-5,-,-,TGTGCCAGCAGTGAATCCCTAGCAGGCGAGACCCAGTACTTC,CASSESLAGETQYF